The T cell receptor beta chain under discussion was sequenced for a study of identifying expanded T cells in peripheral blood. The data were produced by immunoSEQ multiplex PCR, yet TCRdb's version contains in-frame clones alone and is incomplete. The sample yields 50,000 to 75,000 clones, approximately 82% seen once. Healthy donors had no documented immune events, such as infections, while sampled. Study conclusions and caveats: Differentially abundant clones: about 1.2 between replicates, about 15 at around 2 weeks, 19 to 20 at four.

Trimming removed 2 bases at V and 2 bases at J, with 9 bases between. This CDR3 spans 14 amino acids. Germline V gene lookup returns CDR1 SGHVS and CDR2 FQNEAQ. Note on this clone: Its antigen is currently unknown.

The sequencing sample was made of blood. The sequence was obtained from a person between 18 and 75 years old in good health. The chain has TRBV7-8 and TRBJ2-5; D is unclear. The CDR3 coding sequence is TGTGCCAGCAGCTTAAAGCTCTTTCAAGAGACCCAGTACTTC. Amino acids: CASSLKLFQETQYF.